The clone carrying this TCR beta chain has a handful of counts. Its antigen is currently unknown. TCRdb independently ran MiXCR on the reads; one entry per CDR3 protein. The sample consists of 700,000 to 900,000 distinct CDR3 sequences, 25% to 35% of them appearing once. The data derive from a study of T cell repertoires in cytomegalovirus infection. Regarding the study as a whole: Summed frequency of shared TCR beta families picked out CMV carriers who also had the relevant HLA. HLA-C-restricted CMV clonotypes gave the most frequent clonotype in two of eight donors.

This TCR derives from a human donor in good health (CMV status not recorded). Some clones in this sample may be carry-over from other donors' samples. The source was cultured CD8+ T cells from PBMCs, collected from culture after CMV antigen stimulation.

The CDR3 loop is CATLRGETQYF. The CDR3 DNA sequence: TGTGCCACCCTCAGAGGGGAGACCCAGTACTTC. The chain recombines TRBV15 with TRBJ2-5; maybe TRBD2 (5 bases). Germline CDR1 is LNHNV and CDR2 is YYDKDF (reference sequence). V lost 8 bases and J lost 5, with 9 bases in between. This CDR3 contains 11 residues. Using reference TRBV15 and TRBJ2-5 for the parts outside the CDR3, the full variable domain is DAMVIQNPRYQVTQFGKPVTLSCSQTLNHNVMYWYQQKSSQAPKLLFHYYDKDFNNEADTPDNFQSRRPNTSFCFLDIRSPGLGDTAMYLCATLRGETQYFGPGTRLLVL.